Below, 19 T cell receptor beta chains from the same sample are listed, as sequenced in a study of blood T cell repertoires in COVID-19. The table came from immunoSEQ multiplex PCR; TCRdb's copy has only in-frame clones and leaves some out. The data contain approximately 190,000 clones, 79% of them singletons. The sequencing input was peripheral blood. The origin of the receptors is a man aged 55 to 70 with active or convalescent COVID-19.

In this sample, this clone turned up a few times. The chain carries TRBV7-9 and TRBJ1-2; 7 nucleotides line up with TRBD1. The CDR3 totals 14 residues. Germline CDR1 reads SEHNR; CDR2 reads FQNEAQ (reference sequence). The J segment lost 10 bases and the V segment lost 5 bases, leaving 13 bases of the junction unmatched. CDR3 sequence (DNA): TGTGCCAGCAGCCCGGACAGGAACGTAGTAGACTACACCTTC. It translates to CASSPDRNVVDYTF.

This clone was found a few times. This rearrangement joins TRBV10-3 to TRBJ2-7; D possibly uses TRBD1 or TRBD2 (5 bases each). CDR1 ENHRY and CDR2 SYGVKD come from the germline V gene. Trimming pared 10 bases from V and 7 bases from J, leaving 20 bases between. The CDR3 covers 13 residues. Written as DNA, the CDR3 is TGTGCCAGCAGCGAGGGGCCGCCAGGGGAGCAGTACTTC. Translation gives CASSEGPPGEQYF.

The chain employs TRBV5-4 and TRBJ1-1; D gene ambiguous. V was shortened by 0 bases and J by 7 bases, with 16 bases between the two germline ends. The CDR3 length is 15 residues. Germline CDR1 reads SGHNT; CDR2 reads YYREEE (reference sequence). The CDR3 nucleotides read TGTGCCAGCAGCTTGGCCGGGATAAGGACTCTTGAAGCTTTCTTT. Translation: CASSLAGIRTLEAFF.

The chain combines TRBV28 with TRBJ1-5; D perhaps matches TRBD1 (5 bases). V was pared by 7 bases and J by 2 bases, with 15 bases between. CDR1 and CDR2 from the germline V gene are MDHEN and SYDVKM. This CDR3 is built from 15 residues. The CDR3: CASIWRGRGNQPQHF. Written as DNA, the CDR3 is TGTGCCAGCATCTGGCGGGGGAGGGGCAATCAGCCCCAGCATTTT.

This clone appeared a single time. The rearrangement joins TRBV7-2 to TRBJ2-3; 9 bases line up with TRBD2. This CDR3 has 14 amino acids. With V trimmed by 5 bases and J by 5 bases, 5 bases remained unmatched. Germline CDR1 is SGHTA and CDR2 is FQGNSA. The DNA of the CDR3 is TGTGCCAGCAGCCGGGCACTAGCGGGAGATACGCAGTATTTT. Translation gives CASSRALAGDTQYF.

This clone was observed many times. CDR3 sequence reads: CASQISSTFYEQYF. The CDR3 bases are TGTGCCAGCCAAATCTCGAGCACCTTCTACGAGCAGTACTTC. The chain recombines TRBV6-5 with TRBJ2-7; D remains unclear. Germline V gene lookup returns CDR1 MNHEY and CDR2 SVGAGI. V lost 8 bases, J lost 3 bases, and 17 bases lay in between. The CDR3 consists of 14 residues.

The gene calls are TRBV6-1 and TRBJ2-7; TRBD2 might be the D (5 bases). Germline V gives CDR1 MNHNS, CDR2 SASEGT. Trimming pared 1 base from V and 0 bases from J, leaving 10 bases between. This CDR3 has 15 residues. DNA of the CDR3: TGTGCCAGCAGTGAAGGTACTAGGAGCTCCTACGAGCAGTACTTC. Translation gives CASSEGTRSSYEQYF.

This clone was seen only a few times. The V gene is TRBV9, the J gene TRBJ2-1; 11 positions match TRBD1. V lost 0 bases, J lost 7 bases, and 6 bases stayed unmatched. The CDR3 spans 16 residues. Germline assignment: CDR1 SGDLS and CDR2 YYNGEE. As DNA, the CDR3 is TGTGCCAGCAGCGTAGTCGGACAGGGGGCCGAAAATGAGCAGTTCTTC. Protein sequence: CASSVVGQGAENEQFF.

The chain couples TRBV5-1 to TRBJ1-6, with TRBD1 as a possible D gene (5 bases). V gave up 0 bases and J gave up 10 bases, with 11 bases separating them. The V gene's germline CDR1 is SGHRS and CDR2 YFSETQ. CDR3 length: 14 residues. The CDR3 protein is CASSLGQGGSPLHF. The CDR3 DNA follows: TGCGCCAGCAGCTTGGGGCAGGGAGGATCACCCCTCCACTTT.

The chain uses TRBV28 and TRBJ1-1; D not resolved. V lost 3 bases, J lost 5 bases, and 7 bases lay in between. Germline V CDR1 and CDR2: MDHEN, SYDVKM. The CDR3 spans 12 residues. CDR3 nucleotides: TGTGCCAGCAGTTTTGCAGGTACTGAAGCTTTCTTT. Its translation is CASSFAGTEAFF.

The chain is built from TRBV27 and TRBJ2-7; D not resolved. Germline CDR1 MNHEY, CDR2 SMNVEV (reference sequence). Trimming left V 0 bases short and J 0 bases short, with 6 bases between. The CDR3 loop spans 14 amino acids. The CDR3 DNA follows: TGTGCCAGCAGTTTATCTTCAGTCTCCTACGAGCAGTACTTC. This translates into CASSLSSVSYEQYF.

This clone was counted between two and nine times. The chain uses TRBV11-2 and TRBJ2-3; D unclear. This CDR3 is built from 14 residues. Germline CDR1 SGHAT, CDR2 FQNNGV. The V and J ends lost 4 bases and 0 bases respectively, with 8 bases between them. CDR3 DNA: TGTGCCAGCAGCTCCCTCTTAAGCACAGATACGCAGTATTTT. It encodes CASSSLLSTDTQYF.

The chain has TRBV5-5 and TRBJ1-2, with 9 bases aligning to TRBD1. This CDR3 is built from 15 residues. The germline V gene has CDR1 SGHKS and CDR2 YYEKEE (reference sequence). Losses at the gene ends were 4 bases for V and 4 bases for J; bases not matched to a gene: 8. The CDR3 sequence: CASSEQGARSYGYTF. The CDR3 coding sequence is TGTGCCAGCAGCGAACAGGGGGCCAGGTCCTATGGCTACACCTTC.

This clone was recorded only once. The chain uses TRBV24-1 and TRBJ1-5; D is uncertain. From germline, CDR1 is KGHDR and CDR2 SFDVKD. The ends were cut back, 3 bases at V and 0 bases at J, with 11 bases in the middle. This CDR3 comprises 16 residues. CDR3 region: CATSDMEGNSNQPQHF. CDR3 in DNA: TGTGCCACCAGTGATATGGAGGGTAATAGCAATCAGCCCCAGCATTTT.

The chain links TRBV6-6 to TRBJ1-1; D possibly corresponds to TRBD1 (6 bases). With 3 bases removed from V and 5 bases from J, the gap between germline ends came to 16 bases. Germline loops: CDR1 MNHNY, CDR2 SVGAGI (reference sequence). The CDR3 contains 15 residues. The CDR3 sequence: CASSYTGTGRTEAFF. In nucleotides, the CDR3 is TGTGCCAGCAGTTATACGGGCACAGGGCGGACTGAAGCTTTCTTT.

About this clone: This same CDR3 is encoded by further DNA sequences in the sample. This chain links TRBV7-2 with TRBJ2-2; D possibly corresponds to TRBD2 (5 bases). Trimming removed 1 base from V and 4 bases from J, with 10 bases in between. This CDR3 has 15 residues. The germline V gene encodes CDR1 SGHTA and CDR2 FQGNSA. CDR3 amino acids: CASSLVPGSTGELFF. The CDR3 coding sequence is TGTGCCAGCAGCTTAGTACCGGGAAGCACCGGGGAGCTGTTTTTT. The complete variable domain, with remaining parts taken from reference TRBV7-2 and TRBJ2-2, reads GAGVSQSPSNKVTEKGKDVELRCDPISGHTALYWYRQSLGQGLEFLIYFQGNSAPDKSGLPSDRFSAERTGGSVSTLTIQRTQQEDSAVYLCASSLVPGSTGELFFGEGSRLTVL.

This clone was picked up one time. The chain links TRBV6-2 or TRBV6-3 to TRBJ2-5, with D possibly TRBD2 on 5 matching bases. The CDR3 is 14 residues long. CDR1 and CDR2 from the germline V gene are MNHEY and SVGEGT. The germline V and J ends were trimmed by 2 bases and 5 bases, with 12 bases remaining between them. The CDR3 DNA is TGTGCCAGCAGTTACGGTCCGGGAATGGAGACCCAGTACTTC. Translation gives CASSYGPGMETQYF.

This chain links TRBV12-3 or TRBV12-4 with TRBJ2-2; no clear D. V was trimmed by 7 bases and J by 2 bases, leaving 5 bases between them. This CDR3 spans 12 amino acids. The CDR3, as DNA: TGTGCCAGCAACCTAAACACCGGGGAGCTGTTTTTT. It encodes CASNLNTGELFF.

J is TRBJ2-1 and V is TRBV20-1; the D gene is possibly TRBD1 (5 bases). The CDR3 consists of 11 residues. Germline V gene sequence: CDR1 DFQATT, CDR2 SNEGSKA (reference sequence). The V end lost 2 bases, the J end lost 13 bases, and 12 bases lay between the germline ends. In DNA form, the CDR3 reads TGCAGTGCTAGATCAGGGAACTTACAGTTCTTC. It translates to CSARSGNLQFF.